The 23 T cell receptor beta chains in this list originate from one sample, sequenced in a study of blood T cell repertoires in COVID-19. The table came from immunoSEQ multiplex PCR; TCRdb's copy has only in-frame clones and leaves some out. Of a few hundred thousand clones listed, 65% to 85% are singletons. Specimen: peripheral blood. Source of these receptors: a woman in her thirties who had recovered from COVID-19.

Here the CDR3 DNA reads TGTGCCACCGGGGGGTCGGCGGACGAGCAGTACTTC. Amino acid sequence: CATGGSADEQYF. The chain links TRBV24-1 to TRBJ2-7; D perhaps matches TRBD2 (6 bases). CDR1 is KGHDR and CDR2 is SFDVKD in the germline V gene. This CDR3 contains 12 residues. The V end was cut by 9 bases, the J end by 5 bases, with 13 bases between.

This chain connects TRBV6-5 to TRBJ1-1; no firm D call. V was clipped by 8 bases and J by 1 base, with 5 bases between them. The germline V gene encodes CDR1 MNHEY and CDR2 SVGAGI. This CDR3 has 11 residues. The CDR3 sequence is CASPPNTEAFF. The CDR3 nucleotides are TGTGCCAGCCCTCCGAACACTGAAGCTTTCTTT.

This chain connects TRBV28 to TRBJ2-1; 12 bases agree with TRBD1. The CDR3 runs to 15 residues. Trimming at V came to 7 bases and at J to 6 bases, leaving 7 bases not matched to a gene. Germline-derived CDR1 and CDR2 are MDHEN and SYDVKM. CDR3 loop: CASIPGQGAFNEQFF. DNA of the CDR3: TGTGCCAGCATCCCGGGACAGGGGGCTTTCAATGAGCAGTTCTTC.

This clone showed up just once. CDR3 amino acids: CSVSTWLEAFF. DNA for the CDR3: TGCAGCGTCTCCACATGGCTTGAAGCTTTCTTT. The chain employs TRBV29-1 and TRBJ1-1, with D unclear. This CDR3 is built from 11 residues. V was shortened by 6 bases and J by 7 bases, with 12 bases between the two germline ends. Germline V gene data show CDR1 as SQVTM and CDR2 as ANQGSEA.

The V gene is TRBV18, the J gene TRBJ2-7; 7 bases line up with TRBD1. Germline assignment: CDR1 KGHSH and CDR2 LQKENI. Trimming at V came to 3 bases and at J to 3 bases, leaving 5 bases not matched to a gene. The CDR3 runs to 14 residues. CDR3 DNA: TGTGCCAGCTCACCGGGGACAGTGTTCTACGAGCAGTACTTC. Amino acids: CASSPGTVFYEQYF.

This chain joins TRBV5-1 and TRBJ2-2, with 11 bases lining up with TRBD2. J was trimmed by 4 bases and V by 1 base; bases with no gene match: 3. Germline V CDR1 and CDR2: SGHRS, YFSETQ. This CDR3 contains 16 residues. The CDR3 spells CASSLTSGSSTGELFF. In DNA, the CDR3 is TGCGCCAGCAGCTTGACTAGCGGGAGTAGCACCGGGGAGCTGTTTTTT.

V is TRBV7-9 and J is TRBJ2-5; no firm D call. The CDR3 spans 14 residues. The V and J ends lost 1 base and 5 bases respectively, with 11 bases between them. Germline CDR1 is SEHNR and CDR2 is FQNEAQ (reference sequence). As DNA, the CDR3 is TGTGCCAGCAGCTTAGGAGGCGTGAGGGAGACCCAGTACTTC. Its translation is CASSLGGVRETQYF.

This clone has just a few counts. The chain has TRBV6-5 and TRBJ1-3; TRBD1 might be the D (6 bases). The V and J ends lost 5 bases and 0 bases respectively, with 8 bases between them. The germline V gene encodes CDR1 MNHEY and CDR2 SVGAGI. This CDR3 is built from 14 residues. The CDR3 nucleotides read TGTGCCAGCAGTCGGACAGTCTCTGGAAACACCATATATTTT. It yields the protein CASSRTVSGNTIYF.

The V and J genes are TRBV7-9 and TRBJ2-1, with D possibly matching TRBD2 (6 bases). V lost 2 bases and J 3 bases, leaving 8 bases between the germline ends. This CDR3 comprises 14 residues. CDR1 and CDR2 (germline): SEHNR, FQNEAQ (reference sequence). The chain's CDR3 is CASSLTSSYNEQFF. The CDR3 region has the DNA TGTGCCAGCAGCTTAACTAGCAGCTACAATGAGCAGTTCTTC.

The rearrangement joins TRBV6-2 or TRBV6-3 to TRBJ2-1; 11 bases are a match to TRBD2. CDR1 MNHEY and CDR2 SVGEGT come from the germline V gene. The V and J ends lost 6 bases and 9 bases, in that order; junction bases with no gene match: 4. The CDR3 contains 13 residues. The CDR3 coding sequence is TGTGCCAGCAGCGTAGCGGGAGGGAGTGAGCAGTTCTTC. Encoded protein: CASSVAGGSEQFF.

This clone was seen a few times. V usage is TRBV2 and J usage is TRBJ2-1; 8 nucleotides agree with TRBD2. This CDR3 region has 13 residues. Trimming removed 6 bases from V and 5 bases from J; junction bases left unmatched: 3. Germline V gives CDR1 SNHLY, CDR2 FYNNEI. The CDR3 DNA is TGTGCCAGCAGGGGACTAGTCAACAATGAGCAGTTCTTC. Residues: CASRGLVNNEQFF.

The rearrangement joins TRBV5-1 to TRBJ2-1; the match to TRBD2 covers 7 bases. V lost 5 bases to trimming and J lost 7 bases; unmatched junction nucleotides: 6. The CDR3 covers 13 residues. Germline V gene data show CDR1 as SGHRS and CDR2 as YFSETQ. The CDR3 spells CASRGGIGNEQFF. The CDR3 DNA follows: TGCGCCAGCAGGGGAGGGATTGGTAATGAGCAGTTCTTC.

This chain joins TRBV19 and TRBJ2-1; 7 nucleotides align to TRBD2. The ends lost 1 base at V and 4 bases at J; junction bases unmatched: 7. Per germline, CDR1 LNHDA and CDR2 SQIVND (reference sequence). CDR3 length: 16 residues. CDR3 residues: CASSIVSGTYYNEQFF. The CDR3 nucleotides are TGTGCCAGTAGTATAGTAAGCGGGACTTATTACAATGAGCAGTTCTTC.

V usage is TRBV13 and J usage is TRBJ2-1, with TRBD2 identical over 7 bases. The CDR3 length is 16 residues. V was clipped by 5 bases and J by 0 bases; unmatched bases: 7. CDR1 PRHDT and CDR2 FYEKMQ come from the germline V gene (reference sequence). The CDR3 sequence is CASSTNGGSSYNEQFF. The CDR3 nucleotides are TGTGCCAGCAGCACTAATGGCGGGAGCTCCTACAATGAGCAGTTCTTC. The whole variable domain, filled in from reference TRBV13 and TRBJ2-1, reads AAGVIQSPRHLIKEKRETATLKCYPIPRHDTVYWYQQGPGQDPQFLISFYEKMQSDKGSIPDRFSAQQFSDYHSELNMSSLELGDSALYFCASSTNGGSSYNEQFFGPGTRLTVL.

The chain links TRBV11-2 to TRBJ2-3, with 12 bases fitting TRBD2. The CDR3 runs to 17 residues. The trim removed 4 bases at V and 4 bases at J, leaving 9 bases unmatched. Germline CDR1 reads SGHAT; CDR2 reads FQNNGV. Here the CDR3 DNA reads TGTGCCAGCAGCTCACCTTCGACTAGCGGGAGATCAGATACGCAGTATTTT. Translating it yields CASSSPSTSGRSDTQYF.

This sequence joins TRBV7-2 and TRBJ2-1, with TRBD2 matching over 7 bases. The CDR3 extends over 15 amino acids. The germline gives CDR1 SGHTA, CDR2 FQGNSA. The V segment lost 3 bases and the J segment 8 bases; nucleotides outside the gene matches: 10. CDR3 nucleotides: TGTGCCAGCAGCTTTGCACCCGGGACTACTCATGAGCAGTTCTTC. This gives the protein CASSFAPGTTHEQFF.

The CDR3 region is CASSFRLAGLAGEQFF. CDR3 nucleotide sequence: TGCGCCAGCAGCTTCAGACTAGCGGGCCTGGCGGGAGAGCAGTTCTTC. The V call is TRBV5-1, the J call TRBJ2-1, with 10 bases that match TRBD2. Germline-derived CDR1 and CDR2 are SGHRS and YFSETQ. Germline trimming cut 2 bases from V and 10 bases from J; bases unmatched to any gene: 12. This CDR3 comprises 16 residues.

This clone was detected only once. This chain connects TRBV7-3 to TRBJ2-1; 7 bases are shared with TRBD2. Germline lookup yields CDR1 SGHTA and CDR2 FQGTGA. V was pared by 0 bases and J by 0 bases, with 14 bases of the junction left unmatched. CDR3 size: 20 residues. The CDR3 bases are TGTGCCAGCAGCTTAACGATGGGTAGCGGGTCCGTTAGCTCCTACAATGAGCAGTTCTTC. Amino acid sequence: CASSLTMGSGSVSSYNEQFF.

The gene calls are TRBV28 and TRBJ2-1; weak D call: TRBD1 (5 bases). CDR3 length: 15 residues. Per the germline V gene, CDR1 is MDHEN and CDR2 is SYDVKM. V was clipped by 6 bases and J by 0 bases, with 12 bases between them. The CDR3 nucleotides are TGTGCCAGCAGAGCGACAGTTAGCTCCTACAATGAGCAGTTCTTC. Its protein product is CASRATVSSYNEQFF. Variable domain in full (rest from reference TRBV28 and TRBJ2-1): DVKVTQSSRYLVKRTGEKVFLECVQDMDHENMFWYRQDPGLGLRLIYFSYDVKMKEKGDIPEGYSVSREKKERFSLILESASTNQTSMYLCASRATVSSYNEQFFGPGTRLTVL.

This sequence joins TRBV28 and TRBJ2-3; 8 bases map to TRBD2. This CDR3 has 18 amino acids. The germline gives CDR1 MDHEN, CDR2 SYDVKM. Trimming removed 6 bases from V and 1 base from J; junction bases left unmatched: 15. CDR3 in DNA: TGTGCCAGCAGCGGCCTCCTAGCGGGCGGAGAGGGCACAGATACGCAGTATTTT. Translating gives CASSGLLAGGEGTDTQYF.

This clone was picked up a small number of times. The chain combines TRBV14 with TRBJ2-7, with 13 bases aligning to TRBD2. Looked up from germline, CDR1 is SGHDN and CDR2 is FVKESK. The J segment lost 11 bases and the V segment lost 3 bases, leaving 4 bases of the junction unmatched. The CDR3 covers 13 residues. The CDR3 DNA reads TGTGCCAGCAGCCAGGGAGGGACTAGCGGGAAGTACTTC. Amino acids: CASSQGGTSGKYF.

V and J are TRBV6-2 or TRBV6-3 and TRBJ2-7; weak D call: TRBD1 (5 bases). CDR3 length: 13 residues. Trimming removed 4 bases from V and 6 bases from J, with 13 bases in between. CDR1 is MNHEY and CDR2 is SVGEGT in the germline V gene. The CDR3 loop reads CASSWGISSEQYF. CDR3 DNA: TGTGCCAGCAGTTGGGGCATTTCGAGCGAGCAGTACTTC.

This clone was seen only a few times. The chain couples TRBV5-1 to TRBJ2-2; TRBD1 aligns across 9 bases. The V gene end was trimmed by 4 bases and the J gene end by 6 bases; junction bases not matched to a gene: 7. There are 15 residues in the CDR3. Looked up from germline, CDR1 is SGHRS and CDR2 is YFSETQ. The CDR3 loop reads CASSVRTGESGELFF. The CDR3, as DNA: TGCGCCAGCAGCGTTCGGACAGGGGAGTCCGGGGAGCTGTTTTTT.